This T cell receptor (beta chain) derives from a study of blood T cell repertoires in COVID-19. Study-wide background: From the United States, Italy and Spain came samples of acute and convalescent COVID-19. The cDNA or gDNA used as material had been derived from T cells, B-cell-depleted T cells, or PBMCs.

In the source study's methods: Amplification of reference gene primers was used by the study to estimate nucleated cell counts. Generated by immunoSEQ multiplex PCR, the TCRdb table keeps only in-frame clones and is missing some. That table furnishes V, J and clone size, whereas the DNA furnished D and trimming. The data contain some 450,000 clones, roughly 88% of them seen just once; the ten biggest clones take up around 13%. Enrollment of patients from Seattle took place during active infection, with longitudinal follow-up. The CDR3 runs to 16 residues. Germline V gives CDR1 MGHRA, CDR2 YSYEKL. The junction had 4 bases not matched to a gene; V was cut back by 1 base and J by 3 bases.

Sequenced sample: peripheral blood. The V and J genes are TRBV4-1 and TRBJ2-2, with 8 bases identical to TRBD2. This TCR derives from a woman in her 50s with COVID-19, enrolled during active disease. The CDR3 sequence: CASSQVPGGHTGELFF. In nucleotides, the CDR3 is TGCGCCAGCAGCCAAGTCCCGGGGGGGCACACCGGGGAGCTGTTTTTT.